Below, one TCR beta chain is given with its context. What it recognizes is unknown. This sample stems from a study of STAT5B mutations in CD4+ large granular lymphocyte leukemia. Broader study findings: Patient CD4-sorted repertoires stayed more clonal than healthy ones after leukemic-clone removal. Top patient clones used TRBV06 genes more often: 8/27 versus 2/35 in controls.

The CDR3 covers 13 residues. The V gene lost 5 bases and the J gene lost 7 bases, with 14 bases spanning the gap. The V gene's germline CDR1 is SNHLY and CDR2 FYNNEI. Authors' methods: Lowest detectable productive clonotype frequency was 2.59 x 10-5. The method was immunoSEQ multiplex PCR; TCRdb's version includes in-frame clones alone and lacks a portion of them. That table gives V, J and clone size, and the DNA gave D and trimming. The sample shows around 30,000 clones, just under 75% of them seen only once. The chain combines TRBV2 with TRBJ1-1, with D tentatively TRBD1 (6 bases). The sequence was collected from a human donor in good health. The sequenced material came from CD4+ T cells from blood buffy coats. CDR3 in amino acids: CASSQQGTGEAFF. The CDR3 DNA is TGTGCCAGCAGTCAACAGGGTACGGGTGAAGCTTTCTTT.